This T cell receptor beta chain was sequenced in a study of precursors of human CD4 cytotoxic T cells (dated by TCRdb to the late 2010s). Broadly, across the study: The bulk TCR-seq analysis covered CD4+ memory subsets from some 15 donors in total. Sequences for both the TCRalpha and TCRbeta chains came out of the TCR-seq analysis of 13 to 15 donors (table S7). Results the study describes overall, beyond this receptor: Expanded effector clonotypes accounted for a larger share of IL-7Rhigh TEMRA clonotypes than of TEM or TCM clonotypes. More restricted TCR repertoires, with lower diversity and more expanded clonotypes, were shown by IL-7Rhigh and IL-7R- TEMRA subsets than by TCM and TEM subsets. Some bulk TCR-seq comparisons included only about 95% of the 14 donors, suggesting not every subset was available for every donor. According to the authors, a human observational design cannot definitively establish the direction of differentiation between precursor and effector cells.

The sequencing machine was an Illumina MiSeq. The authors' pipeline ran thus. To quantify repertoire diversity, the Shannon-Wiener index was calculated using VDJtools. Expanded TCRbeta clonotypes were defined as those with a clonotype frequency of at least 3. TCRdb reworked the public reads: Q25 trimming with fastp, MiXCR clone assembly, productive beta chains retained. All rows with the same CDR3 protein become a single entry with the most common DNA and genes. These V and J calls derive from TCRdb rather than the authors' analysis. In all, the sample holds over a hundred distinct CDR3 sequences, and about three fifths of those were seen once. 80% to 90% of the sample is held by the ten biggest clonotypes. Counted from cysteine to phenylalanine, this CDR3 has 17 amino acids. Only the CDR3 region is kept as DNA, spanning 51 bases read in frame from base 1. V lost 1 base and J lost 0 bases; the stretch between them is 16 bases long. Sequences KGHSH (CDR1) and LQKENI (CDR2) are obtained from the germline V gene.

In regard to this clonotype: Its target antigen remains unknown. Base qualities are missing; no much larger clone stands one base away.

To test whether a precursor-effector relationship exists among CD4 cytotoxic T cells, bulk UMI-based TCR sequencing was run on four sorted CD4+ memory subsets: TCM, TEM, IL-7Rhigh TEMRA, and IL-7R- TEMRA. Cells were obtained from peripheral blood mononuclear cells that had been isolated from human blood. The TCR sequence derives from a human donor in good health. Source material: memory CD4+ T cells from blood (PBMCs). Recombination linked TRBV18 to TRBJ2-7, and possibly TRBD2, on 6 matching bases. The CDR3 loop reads CASSPLPGTRPSYEQYF. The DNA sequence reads TGTGCCAGCTCACCACTTCCCGGGACTCGGCCCTCCTACGAGCAGTACTTC.